The 9 T cell receptor beta chains presented below share a single source sample, sequenced in a study of human T cells and chemical hapten exposure. Regarding time point: patch test 1, 2 weeks after DPC sensitization. The treatment is: therapeutic diphenylcyclopropenone sensitization with weekly scalp DPC. MiXCR, applied by TCRdb to the RACE reads, yields one record per CDR3 protein. Of about 360,000 distinct CDR3 sequences listed, approximately 5% were seen once; the top ten hold under 2.5%. Sequencing was performed on whole blood, taken in connection with sensitization to the hapten diphenylcyclopropenone (DPC). These receptors originate from a woman in her 50s with alopecia areata. Some clones in this sample may be carry-over from other donors' samples.

This clonotype was seen many times. The J gene is TRBJ2-2, the V gene TRBV30, with D uncertain. The CDR3 has 13 residues. V lost 2 bases, J lost 7 bases, and 11 bases lay in between. The germline CDR1 and CDR2 sequences are GTSNPN and SVGIG (reference sequence). Here the CDR3 DNA reads TGTGCCTGGAGTCCCAGACCGGGCGGGGAGCTGTTTTTT. As protein: CAWSPRPGGELFF.

The gene calls are TRBV4-2 and TRBJ1-2; 8 nucleotides line up with TRBD1. The J segment lost 3 bases and the V segment lost 0 bases, leaving 6 bases of the junction unmatched. Germline V CDR1 and CDR2: LGHNA, YNFKEQ. The CDR3 length is 16 residues. The CDR3 here is CASSQDFTGGDYGYTF. The CDR3 DNA reads as TGTGCCAGCAGCCAAGATTTTACAGGGGGGGACTATGGCTACACCTTC.

The rearrangement links TRBV7-9 to TRBJ1-5; D gene ambiguous. Trimming took off 1 base at V and 6 bases at J, with 10 bases between the two ends. The CDR3 has 14 amino acids. Germline V gene lookup returns CDR1 SEHNR and CDR2 FQNEAQ (reference sequence). The CDR3 here is CASSLVDTRQPQHF. The CDR3 DNA follows: TGTGCCAGCAGCTTAGTAGATACTCGTCAGCCCCAGCATTTT. The whole variable domain, filled in from reference TRBV7-9 and TRBJ1-5, reads DTGVSQNPRHKITKRGQNVTFRCDPISEHNRLYWYRQTLGQGPEFLTYFQNEAQLEKSRLLSDRFSAERPKGSFSTLEIQRTEQGDSAMYLCASSLVDTRQPQHFGDGTRLSIL.

This clonotype was detected many times. The chain uses TRBV6-5 and TRBJ1-6; D not resolved. This CDR3 has 12 amino acids. V lost 3 bases and J 7 bases, leaving 4 bases between the germline ends. CDR1 and CDR2 from the germline V gene are MNHEY and SVGAGI. CDR3 in DNA: TGTGCCAGCAGTTATAGGAATTCACCCCTCCACTTT. Amino acid sequence: CASSYRNSPLHF.

This clonotype was detected ten times or more. The rearrangement links TRBV30 to TRBJ2-1, with TRBD2 identical over 7 bases. V was clipped by 3 bases and J by 4 bases; unmatched bases: 6. This CDR3 is built from 14 residues. Germline V lookup: CDR1 GTSNPN, CDR2 SVGIG (reference sequence). CDR3 nucleotides: TGTGCCTGGAGCCTTAGCGGGTCATACAATGAGCAGTTCTTC. Its translation: CAWSLSGSYNEQFF.

The V call is TRBV6-2 or TRBV6-3, the J call TRBJ2-7, with D hard to call. Germline CDR1 reads MNHEY; CDR2 reads SVGEGT. V gave up 2 bases and J gave up 6 bases, with 20 bases separating them. This CDR3 is 16 amino acids long. Written as DNA, the CDR3 is TGTGCCAGCAGTTACCCACCGCCGTATCCCGACTCCGAGCAGTACTTC. Its protein product is CASSYPPPYPDSEQYF.

This clonotype came up many times. The gene calls are TRBV7-8 and TRBJ2-5; 12 bases map to TRBD2. CDR3 length equals 15 residues. The germline V gene has CDR1 SGHVS and CDR2 FQNEAQ. The V and J ends lost 5 bases and 5 bases, in that order; junction bases with no gene match: 6. The CDR3 nucleotides are TGTGCCAGCAGCGCTAGCGGGGGGGTGGGTGAGACCCAGTACTTC. It specifies CASSASGGVGETQYF.

This clonotype was counted ten times or more. This chain connects TRBV28 to TRBJ2-5; the D is unclear. This CDR3 contains 12 residues. The V gene lost 7 bases and the J gene lost 7 bases, with 13 bases spanning the gap. CDR1 MDHEN and CDR2 SYDVKM come from the germline V gene. The CDR3 spells CASKDRLRTQYF. The CDR3 DNA sequence: TGTGCCAGCAAAGACCGTCTGAGGACCCAGTACTTC.

This clonotype was detected ten times or more. This chain links TRBV4-3 with TRBJ2-5; 7 bases are a match to TRBD1. CDR1 and CDR2 from the germline V gene are LGHNA and YSLEER. V shed 0 bases, J shed 4 bases, and the junction held 5 bases outside the gene matches. The CDR3 contains 15 residues. This chain's CDR3 is CASSQERDSGETQYF. The CDR3 DNA sequence: TGCGCCAGCAGCCAAGAACGGGACAGTGGAGAGACCCAGTACTTC.